This TCR beta chain came from a study of T cells in Graves' hyperthyroidism and ophthalmopathy. The TCR beta CDR3 regions underwent amplification using RNA transcripts as the source. TCR CDR3 regions were first amplified by RT-PCR with HTBI primers. One entry per CDR3 protein, called by TCRdb with MiXCR from the multiplex PCR reads. In the table there are a few hundred thousand distinct CDR3 sequences, around 42% of which are singletons. There are a few counts of this clonotype. This TCR came from an adult woman with Graves' disease, either hyperthyroidism or ophthalmopathy (not recorded which). The material sequenced was peripheral blood or thyroid tissue (not recorded which).

CDR3 residues: CASSLDPGARDGYTF. CDR3 in DNA: TGTGCCAGCAGCCTGGACCCAGGAGCTAGGGACGGCTACACCTTC. The chain combines TRBV11-2 with TRBJ1-2, with D possibly being TRBD1 (5 bases). The CDR3 extends over 15 amino acids. CDR1 and CDR2 from the germline V gene are SGHAT and FQNNGV. Trimming removed 5 bases from V and 8 bases from J, with 21 bases in between.